This T cell receptor beta chain appears in the sequencing data of a study of T cell responses to AZD1222 COVID-19 vaccine. The method was immunoSEQ multiplex PCR; TCRdb's version includes in-frame clones alone and lacks a portion of them. Of 160,000 or so clones listed, approximately 87% are singletons. Germline V gene data show CDR1 as SGHKS and CDR2 as YYEKEE (reference sequence). This CDR3 region has 13 residues. V was clipped by 0 bases and J by 6 bases, with 9 bases between them. Whole-study results and caveats: Vaccine-related CD4 TCRs covered spike, predominating at 160-218 and 743-854.

On this clone itself: Its antigen is as yet unknown. Other DNA sequences in the same sample also yield this CDR3.

V gene TRBV5-5 combines with J gene TRBJ1-2; D unclear. Specimen: peripheral blood, collected 28 days after the second AZD1222 dose. The sequence was obtained from an adult who received the AZD1222 COVID-19 vaccine. CDR3 region: CASSLVPGDGYTF. In DNA form, the CDR3 reads TGTGCCAGCAGCTTGGTCCCTGGAGATGGCTACACCTTC.